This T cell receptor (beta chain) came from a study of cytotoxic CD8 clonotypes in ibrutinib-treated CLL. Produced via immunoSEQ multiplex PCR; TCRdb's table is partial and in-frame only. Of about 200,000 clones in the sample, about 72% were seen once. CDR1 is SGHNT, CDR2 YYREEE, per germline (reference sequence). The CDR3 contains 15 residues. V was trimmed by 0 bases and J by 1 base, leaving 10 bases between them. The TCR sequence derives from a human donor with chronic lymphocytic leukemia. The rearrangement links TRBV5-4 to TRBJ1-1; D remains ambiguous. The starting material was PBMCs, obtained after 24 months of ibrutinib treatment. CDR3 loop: CASSLGARQNTEAFF. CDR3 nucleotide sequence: TGTGCCAGCAGCTTGGGGGCCAGGCAGAACACTGAAGCTTTCTTT.